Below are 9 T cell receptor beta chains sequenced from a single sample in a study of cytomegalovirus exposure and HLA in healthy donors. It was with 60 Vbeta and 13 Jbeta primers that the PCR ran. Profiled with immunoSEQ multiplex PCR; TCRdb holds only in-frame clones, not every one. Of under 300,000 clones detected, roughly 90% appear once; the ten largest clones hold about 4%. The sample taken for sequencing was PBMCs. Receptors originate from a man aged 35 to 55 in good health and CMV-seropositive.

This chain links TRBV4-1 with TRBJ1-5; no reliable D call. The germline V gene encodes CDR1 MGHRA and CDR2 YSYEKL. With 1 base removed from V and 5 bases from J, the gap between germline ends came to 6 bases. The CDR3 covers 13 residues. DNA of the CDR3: TGCGCCAGCAGCCAAGTCGGGGATCAGCCCCAGCATTTT. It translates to CASSQVGDQPQHF.

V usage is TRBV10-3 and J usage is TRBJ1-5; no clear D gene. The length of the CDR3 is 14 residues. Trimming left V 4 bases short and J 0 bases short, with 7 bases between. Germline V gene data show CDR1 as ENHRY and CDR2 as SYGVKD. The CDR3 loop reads CAISAADSNQPQHF. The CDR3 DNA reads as TGTGCCATCAGTGCCGCGGATAGCAATCAGCCCCAGCATTTT.

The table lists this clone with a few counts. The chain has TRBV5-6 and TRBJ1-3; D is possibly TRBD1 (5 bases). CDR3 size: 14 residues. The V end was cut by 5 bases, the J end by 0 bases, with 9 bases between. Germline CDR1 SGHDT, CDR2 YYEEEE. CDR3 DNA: TGTGCCAGCAGACCAGGGTTCTCTGGAAACACCATATATTTT. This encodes CASRPGFSGNTIYF. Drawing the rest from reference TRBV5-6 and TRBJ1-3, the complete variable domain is DAGVTQSPTHLIKTRGQQVTLRCSPKSGHDTVSWYQQALGQGPQFIFQYYEEEERQRGNFPDRFSGHQFPNYSSELNVNALLLGDSALYLCASRPGFSGNTIYFGEGSWLTVV.

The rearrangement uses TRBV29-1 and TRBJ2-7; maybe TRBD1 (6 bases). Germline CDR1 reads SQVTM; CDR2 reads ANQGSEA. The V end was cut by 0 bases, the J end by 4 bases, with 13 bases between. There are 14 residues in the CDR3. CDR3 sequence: CSVEDPRGGYEQYF. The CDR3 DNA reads TGCAGCGTTGAAGATCCCAGGGGTGGTTACGAGCAGTACTTC.

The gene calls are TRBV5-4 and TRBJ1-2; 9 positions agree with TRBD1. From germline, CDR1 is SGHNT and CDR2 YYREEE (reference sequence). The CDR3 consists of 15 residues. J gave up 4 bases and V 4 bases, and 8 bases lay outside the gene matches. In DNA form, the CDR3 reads TGTGCCAGCAGCCCGGGGACAGGGCCCATCTATGGCTACACCTTC. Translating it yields CASSPGTGPIYGYTF. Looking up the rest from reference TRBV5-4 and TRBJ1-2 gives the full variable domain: ETGVTQSPTHLIKTRGQQVTLRCSSQSGHNTVSWYQQALGQGPQFIFQYYREEENGRGNFPPRFSGLQFPNYSSELNVNALELDDSALYLCASSPGTGPIYGYTFGSGTRLTVV.

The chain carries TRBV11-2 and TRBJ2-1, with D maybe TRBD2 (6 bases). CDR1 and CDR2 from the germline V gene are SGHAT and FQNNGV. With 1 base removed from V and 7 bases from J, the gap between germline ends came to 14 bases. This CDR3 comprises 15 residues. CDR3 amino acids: CASSLVPGAGNEQFF. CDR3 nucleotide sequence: TGTGCCAGCAGCTTAGTCCCGGGAGCCGGGAATGAGCAGTTCTTC. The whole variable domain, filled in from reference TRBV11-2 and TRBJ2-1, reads EAGVAQSPRYKIIEKRQSVAFWCNPISGHATLYWYQQILGQGPKLLIQFQNNGVVDDSQLPKDRFSAERLKGVDSTLKIQPAKLEDSAVYLCASSLVPGAGNEQFFGPGTRLTVL.

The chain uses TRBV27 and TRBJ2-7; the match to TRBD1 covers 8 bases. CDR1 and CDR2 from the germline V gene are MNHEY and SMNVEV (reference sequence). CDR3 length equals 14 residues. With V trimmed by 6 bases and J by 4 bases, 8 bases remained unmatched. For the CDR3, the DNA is TGTGCCAGCAGATCCGGGACAGGATTGTACGAGCAGTACTTC. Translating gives CASRSGTGLYEQYF.

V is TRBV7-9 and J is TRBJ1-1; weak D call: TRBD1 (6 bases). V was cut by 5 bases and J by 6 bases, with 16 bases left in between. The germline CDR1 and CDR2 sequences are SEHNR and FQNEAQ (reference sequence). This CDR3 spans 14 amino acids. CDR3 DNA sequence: TGTGCCAGCAGCCAATGGGACACGGGCGCTGAAGCTTTCTTT. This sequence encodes CASSQWDTGAEAFF.

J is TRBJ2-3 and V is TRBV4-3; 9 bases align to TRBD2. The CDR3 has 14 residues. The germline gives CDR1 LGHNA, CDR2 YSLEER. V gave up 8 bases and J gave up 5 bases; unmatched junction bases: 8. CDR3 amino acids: CASRRAGGVDTQYF. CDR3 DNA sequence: TGCGCCAGCCGTCGAGCGGGAGGTGTAGATACGCAGTATTTT.